The source of this TCR beta chain is a study of blood T cells in healthy people across ages. Study-wide points: Roughly linear age-related decline in beta diversity appeared, significant by age around 40. Fewer expanded clones and more diversity marked long-lived versus aged donors.

Trimming took 2 bases from V and 2 from J; bases not matched to a gene: 6. Germline CDR1 SGDLS, CDR2 YYNGEE. The CDR3 totals 15 residues. Aged about 6 to 90, donors were systemically healthy Caucasians from Russia. Together with a sample-barcoded 5' primer, a J-beta primer mix was included in a second PCR lasting about 7 to 12 cycles. All cDNA molecules were each tagged by a template-switch adaptor with 12 random nucleotides. TCRdb fed the 5' RACE reads into MiXCR, producing one record per CDR3 protein. The data contain about 620,000 distinct CDR3 sequences, under 65% of them singletons. This clonotype showed up many times. Its antigen is as yet unknown.

Material for sequencing was blood. This receptor was obtained from an elderly woman in good health. The J gene is TRBJ2-7, the V gene TRBV9, with 8 bases fitting TRBD1. CDR3 DNA sequence: TGTGCCAGCAGCGTCAGGCCGACAGGGGCCTACGAGCAGTACTTC. Translated: CASSVRPTGAYEQYF. The full variable domain, rest sourced from reference TRBV9 and TRBJ2-7, is DSGVTQTPKHLITATGQRVTLRCSPRSGDLSVYWYQQSLDQGLQFLIQYYNGEERAKGNILERFSAQQFPDLHSELNLSSLELGDSALYFCASSVRPTGAYEQYFGPGTRLTVT.